These T cell receptor beta chains were read from a single sample in a study of T cell repertoires in cytomegalovirus infection. The antigens of these receptors remain unknown. One entry per CDR3 protein results from TCRdb running MiXCR on the reads. Seen here are hundreds of thousands of distinct CDR3 sequences, around 32% observed once, and the top ten hold 18%. Material: cultured PBMCs, obtained from culture after CMV antigen stimulation. The source is a human donor in good health (CMV status not recorded). Some clones in this sample may be carry-over from other donors' samples. The CDR3 runs from the conserved cysteine through the conserved F or W. The D gene is left open where the match is weak. Only part of the rows carry a size: once, few, many, or a class if the clone is expanded.

v_gene: TRBV6-1; abundance: few; len: 18; j_gene: TRBJ1-6; d_gene: -; CDR3aa: CASSDRLGPAAFYSPLHF; CDR3nt: TGTGCCAGCAGTGACCGATTGGGCCCGGCAGCATTTTATTCACCCCTCCACTTT
v_gene: TRBV10-3; abundance: -; len: 14; j_gene: TRBJ2-7; d_gene: TRBD1; CDR3aa: CAITNGQGAYEQYF; CDR3nt: TGTGCCATCACCAACGGACAGGGGGCGTACGAGCAGTACTTC
v_gene: TRBV6-1; abundance: -; len: 12; j_gene: TRBJ2-1; d_gene: TRBD2; CDR3aa: CASTTQGGEQFF; CDR3nt: TGTGCCAGCACCACGCAGGGAGGGGAGCAGTTCTTC
v_gene: TRBV7-6; abundance: -; len: 17; j_gene: TRBJ2-7; d_gene: -; CDR3aa: CASSLLGVNTGPYEQYF; CDR3nt: TGTGCCAGCAGCTTATTGGGAGTAAACACGGGGCCCTACGAGCAGTACTTC
v_gene: TRBV19; abundance: once; len: 13; j_gene: TRBJ1-1; d_gene: -; CDR3aa: CASSIVGSSEAFF; CDR3nt: TGTGCCAGTAGTATAGTCGGCAGTAGTGAAGCTTTCTTT
v_gene: TRBV27; abundance: once; len: 16; j_gene: TRBJ2-5; d_gene: -; CDR3aa: CASSLFAGSGGETQYF; CDR3nt: TGTGCCAGCAGTTTATTTGCCGGGAGTGGGGGGGAGACCCAGTACTTC
v_gene: TRBV7-2; abundance: few; len: 16; j_gene: TRBJ2-1; d_gene: TRBD2; CDR3aa: CASSPGPGLAPNEQFF; CDR3nt: TGTGCCAGCAGCCCGGGACCGGGACTAGCGCCGAATGAGCAGTTCTTC
v_gene: TRBV18; abundance: -; len: 14; j_gene: TRBJ1-1; d_gene: -; CDR3aa: CASSPRGPAEEAFF; CDR3nt: TGTGCCAGCTCCCCCAGGGGCCCAGCCGAAGAAGCTTTCTTT
v_gene: TRBV18; abundance: few; len: 17; j_gene: TRBJ2-3; d_gene: -; CDR3aa: CASSPRDTRRSTDTQYF; CDR3nt: TGTGCCAGCTCACCCCGGGACACAAGACGTAGCACAGATACGCAGTATTTT
v_gene: TRBV6-5; abundance: -; len: 13; j_gene: TRBJ2-3; d_gene: -; CDR3aa: CASSTFAGDTQYF; CDR3nt: TGTGCCAGCAGCACATTCGCGGGAGATACGCAGTATTTT